The T cell receptor beta chain described here comes from a study of multiple sclerosis patients with progressive multifocal leukoencephalopathy. The sample's time point: roughly 12 months of natalizumab therapy. This CDR3 comprises 15 residues. The ends were cut back, 7 bases at V and 2 bases at J, with 18 bases in the middle. Germline CDR1 and CDR2: SQVTM and ANQGSEA. Every PCR reaction included synthetic inline CDR3 controls for all V-J pairings. Only in-frame clones appear in the TCRdb table, and some are missing; sequencing was by immunoSEQ multiplex PCR. The sample carries roughly 29,000 clones, almost 90% recorded once.

This sequence was found in a human donor with multiple sclerosis. Sequenced here: PBMCs, sampled from a patient treated with natalizumab. The chain has TRBV29-1 and TRBJ2-1; D might be TRBD1 (6 bases). CDR3 in amino acids: CSGRRTDAPYNEQFF. The CDR3 DNA follows: TGCAGCGGGCGAAGGACAGACGCCCCCTACAATGAGCAGTTCTTC.